A selection of T cell receptor beta chains follows, all from one sample in a study of cytotoxic CD8 clonotypes in ibrutinib-treated CLL. Assay: immunoSEQ multiplex PCR; the TCRdb copy retains only in-frame clones and omits some. The sample lists roughly 250,000 clones; 70% were seen once. The material sequenced was PBMCs, taken after 24 months of ibrutinib treatment. These receptors were collected from a human donor with chronic lymphocytic leukemia. The CDR3 runs from the conserved cysteine through the conserved F or W. A D gene is named only where the DNA matches it firmly. Clone size, where shown, is once, few, many, or a class for clones that have expanded.

J: TRBJ1-1
size: NA
V: TRBV7-9
D: NA
CDR3: CASSLVGRDTEAFF
DNA: TGTGCCAGCAGCTTAGTTGGAAGAGACACTGAAGCTTTCTTT

J: TRBJ2-7
size: NA
V: TRBV28
D: NA
CDR3: CASSLWATEQYF
DNA: TGTGCCAGCAGTTTGTGGGCAACCGAGCAGTACTTC

J: TRBJ2-5
size: NA
V: TRBV7-2
D: NA
CDR3: CASSLTNQETQYF
DNA: TGTGCCAGCAGCTTAACGAATCAAGAGACCCAGTACTTC

J: TRBJ1-2
size: NA
V: TRBV30
D: NA
CDR3: CAWTAGGGYTF
DNA: TGTGCCTGGACGGCGGGGGGCGGCTACACCTTC

J: TRBJ2-1
size: NA
V: TRBV7-3
D: TRBD2
CDR3: CASSRRGGVEQFF
DNA: TGTGCCAGCAGCCGGCGGGGAGGGGTTGAGCAGTTCTTC

J: TRBJ2-1
size: NA
V: TRBV25-1
D: NA
CDR3: CASTAGGGPNEQFF
DNA: TGTGCCAGCACCGCAGGGGGAGGACCCAATGAGCAGTTCTTC

J: TRBJ2-7
size: once
V: TRBV6-5
D: TRBD1
CDR3: CASSRSGQDPYEQYF
DNA: TGTGCCAGCAGTCGCAGTGGACAGGACCCCTACGAGCAGTACTTC

J: TRBJ1-1
size: NA
V: TRBV28
D: NA
CDR3: CASGGGRTFEAFF
DNA: TGTGCCAGCGGGGGGGGTAGGACATTTGAAGCTTTCTTT

J: TRBJ1-3
size: NA
V: TRBV18
D: NA
CDR3: CASSQDVNSGNTIYF
DNA: TGTGCCAGCTCACAAGACGTGAATTCTGGAAACACCATATATTTT

J: TRBJ2-7
size: NA
V: TRBV6-5
D: NA
CDR3: CASSKQDYLTYEQYF
DNA: TGTGCCAGCAGTAAGCAGGACTATCTGACCTACGAGCAGTACTTC

J: TRBJ1-4
size: NA
V: TRBV6-6
D: TRBD1
CDR3: CASSNWDRAEKLFF
DNA: TGTGCCAGCAGTAACTGGGACAGGGCAGAAAAACTGTTTTTT

J: TRBJ1-2
size: NA
V: TRBV6-5
D: NA
CDR3: CASSLSRTGYGYTF
DNA: TGTGCCAGCAGTCTTTCAAGGACTGGCTATGGCTACACCTTC

J: TRBJ2-7
size: NA
V: TRBV7-2
D: NA
CDR3: CASSLGSNGDYEQYF
DNA: TGTGCCAGCAGCTTAGGTTCAAACGGAGACTACGAGCAGTACTTC

J: TRBJ1-5
size: NA
V: TRBV15
D: NA
CDR3: CATRRGLGGQPQHF
DNA: TGTGCCACCCGCAGGGGCCTCGGCGGGCAGCCCCAGCATTTT

J: TRBJ2-7
size: NA
V: TRBV7-2
D: NA
CDR3: CASSSGTKSYEQYF
DNA: TGTGCCAGCAGCTCCGGGACCAAGTCCTACGAGCAGTACTTC

J: TRBJ2-7
size: once
V: TRBV28
D: TRBD1
CDR3: CASRGQRYEQYF
DNA: TGTGCCAGTCGGGGACAGAGGTACGAGCAGTACTTC

J: TRBJ2-3
size: NA
V: TRBV9
D: NA
CDR3: CASSGGSLTDTQYF
DNA: TGTGCCAGCAGCGGAGGTTCACTCACAGATACGCAGTATTTT

J: TRBJ2-1
size: NA
V: TRBV5-1
D: NA
CDR3: CASSSSDSSPLNEQFF
DNA: TGCGCCAGCAGCTCTTCGGACAGCTCCCCTCTAAATGAGCAGTTCTTC

J: TRBJ2-1
size: NA
V: TRBV9
D: TRBD2
CDR3: CASSVGGLAGGPRSPGQFF
DNA: TGTGCCAGCAGCGTAGGGGGACTAGCGGGAGGGCCCCGAAGTCCGGGCCAGTTCTTC

J: TRBJ1-5
size: NA
V: TRBV30
D: NA
CDR3: CAWSVRDTRANQPQHF
DNA: TGTGCCTGGAGTGTACGGGACACCAGAGCAAATCAGCCCCAGCATTTT

J: TRBJ1-2
size: NA
V: TRBV7-3
D: NA
CDR3: CASSPHQGNYGYTF
DNA: TGTGCCAGCAGCCCTCACCAGGGAAACTATGGCTACACCTTC

J: TRBJ2-3
size: once
V: TRBV9
D: NA
CDR3: CASSPGWTDTQYF
DNA: TGTGCCAGCAGCCCAGGGTGGACAGATACGCAGTATTTT

J: TRBJ2-1
size: NA
V: TRBV20-1
D: NA
CDR3: CSATPYNEQFF
DNA: TGCAGTGCTACCCCCTACAATGAGCAGTTCTTC

J: TRBJ2-1
size: once
V: TRBV7-3
D: NA
CDR3: CASSLYGGAEGRDNEQFF
DNA: TGTGCCAGCAGCCTATACGGCGGCGCGGAGGGCCGGGACAATGAGCAGTTCTTC

J: TRBJ2-1
size: NA
V: TRBV7-3
D: NA
CDR3: CASSWGAASYNEQFF
DNA: TGTGCCAGCAGTTGGGGGGCGGCATCCTACAATGAGCAGTTCTTC

J: TRBJ2-7
size: NA
V: TRBV6-1
D: NA
CDR3: CASTWYLYYEQYF
DNA: TGTGCCAGCACGTGGTACCTCTACTACGAGCAGTACTTC

J: TRBJ2-7
size: NA
V: TRBV29-1
D: TRBD2
CDR3: CSVVSGRGYEQYF
DNA: TGCAGCGTTGTAAGCGGGAGGGGGTACGAGCAGTACTTC

J: TRBJ2-1
size: NA
V: TRBV29-1
D: NA
CDR3: CSVSFGGSYNEQFF
DNA: TGCAGCGTTAGTTTCGGAGGTTCCTACAATGAGCAGTTCTTC

J: TRBJ2-7
size: NA
V: TRBV7-9
D: NA
CDR3: CASSPPQGPSSYEQYF
DNA: TGTGCCAGCAGCCCCCCACAGGGCCCTAGCTCCTACGAGCAGTACTTC

J: TRBJ2-2
size: few
V: TRBV4-1
D: TRBD1
CDR3: CASSLSGGANTGELFF
DNA: TGCGCCAGCAGCCTTTCAGGGGGCGCGAACACCGGGGAGCTGTTTTTT

J: TRBJ2-3
size: NA
V: TRBV27
D: NA
CDR3: CASRVGGFYTDTQYF
DNA: TGTGCCAGCAGGGTGGGGGGTTTTTACACAGATACGCAGTATTTT

J: TRBJ1-4
size: NA
V: TRBV2
D: NA
CDR3: CASSVFGSYNEKLFF
DNA: TGTGCCAGCAGTGTGTTCGGGTCCTATAATGAAAAACTGTTTTTT

J: TRBJ2-7
size: NA
V: TRBV7-9
D: TRBD2
CDR3: CASSSRAGGPYEQYF
DNA: TGTGCCAGCAGCTCTAGAGCGGGAGGCCCCTACGAGCAGTACTTC

J: TRBJ2-3
size: NA
V: TRBV11-2
D: TRBD2
CDR3: CASSTKLAGASNTQYF
DNA: TGTGCCAGCAGCACGAAACTAGCGGGGGCTTCAAATACGCAGTATTTT

J: TRBJ2-2
size: once
V: TRBV30
D: NA
CDR3: CAWSPEGGELFF
DNA: TGTGCCTGGAGTCCTGAGGGCGGGGAGCTGTTTTTT

J: TRBJ1-5
size: NA
V: TRBV19
D: NA
CDR3: CASSIGNAGDQPQHF
DNA: TGTGCCAGTAGTATAGGAAATGCGGGAGATCAGCCCCAGCATTTT

J: TRBJ1-2
size: NA
V: TRBV19
D: NA
CDR3: CASSIQGTNYGYTF
DNA: TGTGCCAGTAGTATTCAGGGGACTAACTATGGCTACACCTTC

J: TRBJ2-3
size: NA
V: TRBV7-2
D: NA
CDR3: CASKERANTDTQYF
DNA: TGTGCCAGCAAAGAACGAGCGAACACAGATACGCAGTATTTT

J: TRBJ1-5
size: few
V: TRBV2
D: NA
CDR3: CASSERISNQPQHF
DNA: TGTGCCAGCAGTGAAAGGATCAGCAATCAGCCCCAGCATTTT

J: TRBJ2-7
size: NA
V: TRBV15
D: NA
CDR3: CATSRDGAGFEQYF
DNA: TGTGCCACCAGCAGAGATGGGGCAGGGTTCGAGCAGTACTTC

J: TRBJ1-1
size: NA
V: TRBV9
D: NA
CDR3: CASRDGMNTEAFF
DNA: TGTGCCAGCAGGGACGGCATGAACACTGAAGCTTTCTTT

J: TRBJ2-7
size: few
V: TRBV7-9
D: NA
CDR3: CASSQQQRGEQYF
DNA: TGTGCCAGCAGCCAACAGCAGAGGGGCGAGCAGTACTTC

J: TRBJ2-1
size: once
V: TRBV6-5
D: NA
CDR3: CASRMGQSSYNEQFF
DNA: TGTGCCAGCAGAATGGGCCAGAGCTCCTACAATGAGCAGTTCTTC

J: TRBJ2-5
size: NA
V: TRBV4-2
D: TRBD2
CDR3: CASRLGTSGIETQYF
DNA: TGTGCCAGCAGACTTGGGACTAGCGGAATTGAGACCCAGTACTTC

J: TRBJ2-1
size: NA
V: TRBV28
D: NA
CDR3: CASSLGDFGNEQFF
DNA: TGTGCCAGCAGTCTAGGGGACTTCGGCAATGAGCAGTTCTTC

J: TRBJ2-2
size: NA
V: TRBV6-5
D: NA
CDR3: CASSYSSWTGELFF
DNA: TGTGCCAGCAGTTACTCTTCCTGGACCGGGGAGCTGTTTTTT

J: TRBJ2-1
size: NA
V: TRBV4-2
D: NA
CDR3: CASSQGVEGRGGLSSYNEQFF
DNA: TGTGCCAGCAGCCAAGGTGTCGAGGGGCGAGGTGGGTTAAGCTCCTACAATGAGCAGTTCTTC

J: TRBJ2-3
size: NA
V: TRBV14
D: NA
CDR3: CASSQRSGRTDTQYF
DNA: TGTGCCAGCAGCCAACGATCCGGCCGCACAGATACGCAGTATTTT

J: TRBJ2-7
size: NA
V: TRBV10-3
D: TRBD1
CDR3: CAIKGQAYEQYF
DNA: TGTGCCATCAAAGGACAGGCCTACGAGCAGTACTTC

J: TRBJ2-1
size: once
V: TRBV19
D: TRBD1
CDR3: CASSEHRGNEQFF
DNA: TGTGCCAGTAGTGAACACAGGGGAAATGAGCAGTTCTTC

J: TRBJ1-4
size: NA
V: TRBV30
D: NA
CDR3: CAWSLDEKLFF
DNA: TGTGCCTGGAGTTTAGATGAAAAACTGTTTTTT

J: TRBJ1-5
size: NA
V: TRBV28
D: TRBD1
CDR3: CASRSQGQNNQPQHF
DNA: TGTGCCAGCAGGTCTCAGGGACAGAACAATCAGCCCCAGCATTTT